The sequence of this TCR beta chain was determined in a study of T cell responses to AZD1222 COVID-19 vaccine. General study points: The study reported that nearly half of spike-specific TCRs target unmutated variant regions.

The trim removed 3 bases at V and 8 bases at J, leaving 13 bases unmatched. CDR1 LGHDT and CDR2 YNNKEL come from the germline V gene (reference sequence). This CDR3 spans 17 amino acids. Data came from immunoSEQ multiplex PCR; TCRdb stores just in-frame clones and leaves some out. The sample has some 140,000 clones; approximately 90% are singletons. In the case of this clone: The antigen is unknown.

The rearrangement joins TRBV3-1 (or the pseudogene TRBV3-2) to TRBJ1-6; 7 bases agree with TRBD1. This clonotype originated in an adult in good health. The sample consisted of peripheral blood, taken on day 0 of AZD1222 vaccination. As DNA, the CDR3 is TGTGCCAGCAGCCATACTTACCCCGGGACAGCTTATTCACCCCTCCACTTT. Translated, it gives CASSHTYPGTAYSPLHF.